This T cell receptor beta chain was found in a study of cytomegalovirus exposure and HLA in healthy donors (dated by TCRdb to the late 2010s). Regarding the complete study: In an earlier analysis of about 560 of the donors, 276 Gb of sequence data and some 120 million unique TCR beta sequences from about 179 million T cells were reported. About 5 DR-DQ haplotypes were handled as single units for association and clustering, since linkage in the cohort was strong. On average, about 240,000 unique TCR beta nucleotide sequences were sequenced per donor among a few hundred genotyped donors of the cohort, with roughly 20% of those sequences being non-productive. The number of typed donors differed by locus: about 620-630 for A, B, C, DRB1 and DQB1; 522 for DQA1; approximately 600 for DPA1; and some 470 for DPB1. In the later analysis, no new phenotypic data were used to find candidate immune exposures; instead, reliance was placed on TCR beta sequences and their occurrence across donors. A separate validation cohort of 100 to 150 different subjects was used in addition to the approximately 670-subject first cohort. High-throughput TCR immunosequencing, statistical association of individual TCRs with disease status, and machine learning were combined to predict cytomegalovirus infection status. Of the roughly 400 genotyped donors, 65% to 90% were placed in the genetic ancestry cluster associated with self-reported Caucasian donors. Both class I and class II loci were covered by HLA typing, at four-digit resolution. About 320 gigabases of sequencing data and tens of millions of unique TCR sequences were included in an early release covering 550 to 800 HLA-typed donors. In a later genetic analysis, genome-wide SNP genotypes for about three fifths of the roughly 670 donors were used, and that subset was treated as a discovery cohort. Donor age, sex, ethnicity and CMV serostatus were compiled together with the repertoire data. A later analysis re-analyzed previously published TCR beta repertoires from roughly 690 donors and added high-resolution HLA genotyping to study TCR occurrence patterns. All discovery cohort repertoires had been generated using a single sequencing platform. The aim of the study was to test whether cataloging public T cell receptors could identify signatures of past pathogen exposure. Using immunosequencing, the study profiled T cell repertoires from fewer than 850 subjects and related those repertoires to cytomegalovirus serostatus. An earlier analysis of some 600 of the donors applied high-throughput TCR beta sequencing to assess whether each TCR beta V gene segment acted as functional or pseudogenic. Study-level results and caveats: In a later analysis, the rate of TCR association differed among HLA loci, with DRB1 alleles having the most associated TCRs and HLA-C alleles having the fewest. In a later analysis, HLA-associated TCR beta chains showed more clonal expansion and lower generation probabilities than non-associated chains that were equally common. Some IMGT-functional V segments, including TRBV6-2 and TRBV6-3, could not be told apart with the 87-base-pair reads, so those segments were excluded. A cluster of highly shared sequence variants was judged likely to be a technical artifact of the sequencing pipeline. Several of the top co-occurrence clusters appeared to be linked to parvovirus B19, influenza, CMV and Epstein-Barr virus, according to a later analysis. It was suggested by the authors that the approach could potentially be generalized to other disease states and immunological phenotypes. Correlated functional status among segregating V segments might reflect linkage disequilibrium, but an unknown experimental factor could not be ruled out. Most TCR sequences were observed very rarely across donors, whereas some public TCRs were present in many individuals. Immune exposure information for the cohort was limited to CMV serostatus. Because HLA typing was unavailable for some donors at each locus, only the typed subset was used in association tests. Broadly in line with IMGT annotations, most TCR beta V segments showed up in productive rearrangements about 90% or about 30% of the time in an earlier analysis of 450 to 600 of the donors. This cohort had only TCR beta chains sequenced, and the lack of alpha or paired-chain data limited which features could be detected. When HLA alleles, especially DR and DQ, strongly co-occurred, TCR associations were difficult to assign to individual alleles. According to a later analysis, most CMV-associated TCR beta chains appeared to be HLA-restricted, and the HLA associations seemed to be driven largely by CMV exposure. A further reported finding was that TCR beta sequences accurately predicted the HLA-A and HLA-B alleles for most subjects in the first cohort. A few of the identified cytomegalovirus-associated TCR beta chains were confirmed in vitro to be specific for cytomegalovirus antigens. Roughly uniform sequencing depth across donors was assumed in presence/absence analyses, although this assumption may not hold. Fewer than 20 rarely observed V segments, including chromosome 9 orphons, were excluded from the earlier analysis of 550 to 700 of the donors because counts were too low. In the study, 164 TCR beta chains were listed as associated with cytomegalovirus. V-gene and J-gene trimming of TCR beta chains was associated with a missense DCLRE1C variant in a later genetic analysis, and the association was replicated in an independent cohort. In a later genetic analysis, fewer N-insertions in productive TCRs were reported among donors in an Asian-associated ancestry cluster than the roughly 670-donor mean. At a false discovery rate of 0.05, a later analysis linked under 20,000 TCR beta sequences to specific HLA alleles. The classifier was reported to diagnose cytomegalovirus status with high specificity and sensitivity in both the original cohort and the validation cohort.

Compared with germline, V lacks 5 bases and J lacks 5 bases; bases without a gene match: 3. In the germline V gene, CDR1 corresponds to SGHTA and CDR2 to FQGNSA. From its cysteine to its phenylalanine, the CDR3 spans 14 amino acids. The DNA shown is the 42-base CDR3, in frame from base 1. The method behind the library was the immunoSEQ multiplex PCR assay. For the multiplex PCR, a mixture combining 60 forward primers for TCR Vbeta segments and 13 reverse primers for TCR Jbeta segments was used. The CDR3 region of rearranged TCR beta genes was amplified from genomic DNA by a multiplex PCR assay. The amplified TCR beta libraries were sequenced on the Illumina HiSeq System as 87-base-pair reads. On the study's bioinformatics: A later analysis counted about 80 million unique TCR beta chains across the approximately 700 repertoires, and around 9.9 million of these chains were shared by at least two donors. A nearest-neighbor algorithm error-corrected the raw reads and collapsed the reads into unique sequences, merging closely related sequences to remove PCR and sequencing errors. V, D and J gene segments were assigned by aligning CDR3 sequences to IMGT reference sequences. For a sequence to be retained, a match of at least six nucleotides was required to both a V gene segment and a J gene segment. Rearrangements were classified as productive when the CDR3 lacked stop codons and remained in frame with V and J, and all other rearrangements were classified as non-productive. Following IMGT convention, CDR3 was defined as the stretch from the second conserved V-encoded cysteine up to the conserved J-encoded phenylalanine. Sequences without an unambiguous match to a single V gene segment were excluded from the earlier analysis of 500 to 700 of the donors. An earlier analysis of about 600 of the donors called V segments functional above 56.7% productive rearrangements and segregating when the between-donor standard deviation exceeded 5%. A statistical classification framework was built to diagnose cytomegalovirus status from the catalog of TCR beta chain sequences. A later analysis assigned V and J genes by comparing TCR nucleotide sequences with IMGT/GENE-DB human TR gene sequences. A later analysis assigned CDR3 sequences and most-parsimonious VDJ recombination scenarios with the TCRdist pipeline. In a later analysis, each TCR beta chain was defined by its CDR3 amino acid sequence together with its V-gene family, and reads lacking a unique V-gene family were excluded. In a later analysis, 450 to 600 highly shared, low-generation-probability nucleotide sequences were removed to address suspected cross-contamination and a sequencing artifact. In a later analysis, a clonal expansion index for each public chain was calculated from normalized within-repertoire ranks of inferred template counts. In a later analysis, generation probabilities were computed using a VDJ recombination model fitted to out-of-frame rearrangements, and the results were checked against IGoR. A later analysis scored TCR-TCR, TCR-HLA and TCR-CMV co-occurrence with hypergeometric tests, applying a repertoire-size bias correction to TCR pairs. A later analysis estimated false discovery rates by permuting HLA or CMV assignments 20 times. In a later analysis, co-occurring TCRs were grouped using DBSCAN, with TCRdist sequence similarity added in when clustering inside HLA-allele-positive subsets. Repertoires with fewer than 30,000 or more than 120,000 public chains were left out of co-occurrence clustering, as were about 5 repertoires with anomalous nucleotide sharing. This is the immuneACCESS table as TCRdb keeps it, with only in-frame sequences that have V and J called. A part of the clones is gone; compared with another copy, unresolved V genes explain less than half, and the rest is unexplained. V and J calls and clone size follow that table, whereas D and trimming were derived from the DNA. This sample comprises under 150,000 clones, about 83% of them detected only once. The ten largest clonotypes hold roughly 1.2% of the sample.

The cohort comprised 710 or so healthy bone marrow donors. Cohort members were all nominally healthy when sampled, although unrecorded immune exposures were likely present. The donor tested CMV seronegative and was one of the 352 seronegative cohort members. A peripheral blood sample was provided by each donor, and peripheral blood mononuclear cells were used for TCR beta sequencing. Genomic DNA extraction from the blood cell samples was performed with the Qiagen DNeasy Blood Extraction Kit. Remarks on this clone: The antigen it recognizes is unknown. It has no much larger one-base neighbor in the sample; base qualities were not kept.

The sequencing sample was made of PBMCs. Recombination connected TRBV7-2 to TRBJ2-3; the junction holds 11 bases that match TRBD2. This TCR came from a girl aged 2-10 years in good health and CMV-seronegative. Read as DNA, the sequence is TGTGCCAGCAGCCCGACTAGCGGGGTAGATACGCAGTATTTT. Translated, it reads CASSPTSGVDTQYF.